This TCR beta chain was identified during a study of graft-versus-host responses after intestinal transplantation. Here immunoSEQ multiplex PCR was the method, and the copy in TCRdb shows in-frame clones only, minus some. The table records some 90,000 clones, 90% to 95% of them present only once. Concerning this clone: No antigen is known for it.

The V gene lost 0 bases and the J gene lost 0 bases, with 13 bases spanning the gap. The CDR3 spans 17 residues. Germline values: CDR1 SGDLS, CDR2 YYNGEE. This sequence joins TRBV9 and TRBJ2-1, with D maybe TRBD2 (5 bases). Sequencing was performed on unstimulated CD8+ T cells sorted from spleen or lymph node cells, taken before intestinal transplant. The source is a human donor who received an intestinal transplant. This CDR3 reads CASSVALSVSSYNEQFF. CDR3 DNA: TGTGCCAGCAGCGTAGCTCTTAGCGTGAGCTCCTACAATGAGCAGTTCTTC.